The source of this T cell receptor (beta chain) is a study of radiation and T cells in renal cell carcinoma. Study-level results: From baseline, blood top tumor clonotypes peaked at 2 weeks post-radiation. No pretreatment tumor biopsies were available for baseline clonotypes.

The time point is: baseline pretreatment blood. Described treatment: 15 Gy SBRT to primary tumor, nephrectomy 4 weeks later. After SBRT, blood was collected at 2 and 4 weeks, plus baseline. This renal cell carcinoma was of the clear cell type. Worth noting for this clone: The antigen is undetermined.

TCRdb's copy holds only in-frame clones and misses some; the assay was immunoSEQ multiplex PCR. The table includes 90,000 to 100,000 clones, roughly 90% detected once. V trimming: 5 bases; J trimming: 8 bases; junction bases outside the gene matches: 3. CDR1 and CDR2 from the germline V gene are MGHRA and YSYEKL. The CDR3 is 14 residues long. The source is a man aged 50 to 60 with renal cell carcinoma. Material: blood, obtained from a patient whose treatment included radiotherapy and nephrectomy. The genes are TRBV4-1 and TRBJ2-3; 14 nucleotides align to TRBD2. The CDR3, as DNA: TGCGCCAGCAGCGATGGGACTAGCGGGAGTACGCAGTATTTT. As protein: CASSDGTSGSTQYF.